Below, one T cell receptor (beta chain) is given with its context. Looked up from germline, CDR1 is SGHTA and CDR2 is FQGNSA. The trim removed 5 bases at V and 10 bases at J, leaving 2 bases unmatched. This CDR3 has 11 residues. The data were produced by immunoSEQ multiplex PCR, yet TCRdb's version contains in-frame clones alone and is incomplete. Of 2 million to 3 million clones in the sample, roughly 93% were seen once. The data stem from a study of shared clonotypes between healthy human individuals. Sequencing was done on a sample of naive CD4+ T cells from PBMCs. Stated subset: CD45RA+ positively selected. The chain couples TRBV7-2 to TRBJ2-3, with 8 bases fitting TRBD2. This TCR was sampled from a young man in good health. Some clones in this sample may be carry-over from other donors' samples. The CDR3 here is CASSPGLAQYF. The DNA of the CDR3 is TGTGCCAGCAGCCCGGGACTAGCGCAGTATTTT.